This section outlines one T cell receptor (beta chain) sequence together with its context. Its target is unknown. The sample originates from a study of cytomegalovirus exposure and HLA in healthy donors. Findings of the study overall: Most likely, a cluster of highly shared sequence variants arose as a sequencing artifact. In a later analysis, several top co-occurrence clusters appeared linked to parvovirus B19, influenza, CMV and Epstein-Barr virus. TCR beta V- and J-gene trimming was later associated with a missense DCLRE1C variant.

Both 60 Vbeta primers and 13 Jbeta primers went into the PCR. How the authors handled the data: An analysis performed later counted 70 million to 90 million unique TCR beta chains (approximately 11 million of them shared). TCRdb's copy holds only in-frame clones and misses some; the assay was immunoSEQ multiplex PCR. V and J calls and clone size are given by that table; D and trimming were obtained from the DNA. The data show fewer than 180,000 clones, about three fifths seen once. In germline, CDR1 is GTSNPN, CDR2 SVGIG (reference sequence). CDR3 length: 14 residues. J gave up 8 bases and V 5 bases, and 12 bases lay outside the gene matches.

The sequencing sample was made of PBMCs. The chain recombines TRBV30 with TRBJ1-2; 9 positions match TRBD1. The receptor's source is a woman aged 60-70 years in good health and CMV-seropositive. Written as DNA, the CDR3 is TGTGCCTGGGAACCGGGACAGGGAATGTGGGGCTACACCTTC. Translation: CAWEPGQGMWGYTF.